This T cell receptor beta chain originates from a study of human T cells and chemical hapten exposure. The CDR3 runs to 14 residues. V lost 5 bases to trimming and J lost 9 bases; unmatched junction nucleotides: 6. CDR1 is DFQATT, CDR2 SNEGSKA, per germline (reference sequence). Time point: pre-sensitization, week 0. The treatment is: therapeutic diphenylcyclopropenone sensitization with weekly scalp DPC. This clonotype was recorded many times. MiXCR, run by TCRdb on the RACE reads, gives a single entry per CDR3 protein. The sample carries 50,000 to 65,000 distinct CDR3 sequences, roughly 6.7% recorded once.

This specimen was whole blood, taken in connection with sensitization to the hapten diphenylcyclopropenone (DPC). The chain recombines TRBV20-1 with TRBJ2-1; TRBD2 aligns across 14 bases. The receptor comes from a woman aged 25 to 39 with alopecia areata. Some clones in this sample may be carry-over from other donors' samples. The DNA of the CDR3 is TGCAGTGCTGGGACTAGCGGGGGATTGGGTGAGCAGTTCTTC. Protein: CSAGTSGGLGEQFF.